This is a list of T cell receptor beta chains from one sample in a study of identical twins. MiXCR, applied by TCRdb to the 5' RACE reads, yields one record per CDR3 protein. Among 350,000 or so distinct CDR3 sequences listed, approximately 9.1% were seen once. Sequenced: naive T cells sorted from blood. These receptors were obtained from a woman in her fifties or sixties in good health. Both conserved end residues are part of each CDR3. A D gene is named only where the DNA matches it firmly. A clone size is listed for some rows: how often the clone was seen (once, few, many), or a class if it is expanded.

CDR3 DNA: TGTGCCACCAGAGACTACATGAACACTGAAGCTTTCTTT
CDR3 protein: CATRDYMNTEAFF
D gene: .
J gene: TRBJ1-1
V gene: TRBV24-1
clone size: many

CDR3 DNA: TGCGCCAGCAGCGCGGGACTAGCGGGTTCGGCAGATACGCAGTATTTT
CDR3 protein: CASSAGLAGSADTQYF
D gene: TRBD2
J gene: TRBJ2-3
V gene: TRBV5-1
clone size: .

CDR3 DNA: TGCAGCGTTGAATTATGGGAGGCTGGGGCCAACGTCCTGACTTTC
CDR3 protein: CSVELWEAGANVLTF
D gene: .
J gene: TRBJ2-6
V gene: TRBV29-1
clone size: many

CDR3 DNA: TGCGCCAGCAGCCAAGGTGCTAGCGGGACCCACGGTGAGCAGTTCTTC
CDR3 protein: CASSQGASGTHGEQFF
D gene: TRBD2
J gene: TRBJ2-1
V gene: TRBV4-1
clone size: .

CDR3 DNA: TGTGCCACCAGTGATCAGTTTAGCGGGAGGGCCGAGCAGTTCTTC
CDR3 protein: CATSDQFSGRAEQFF
D gene: TRBD2
J gene: TRBJ2-1
V gene: TRBV24-1
clone size: few

CDR3 DNA: TGTGCCAGCAGCCTCGGGACAGGGGGCGCGGACACCATATATTTT
CDR3 protein: CASSLGTGGADTIYF
D gene: TRBD1
J gene: TRBJ1-3
V gene: TRBV7-2
clone size: .

CDR3 DNA: TGCGCCAGCACTCCAGAAAACTCCTACGAGCAGTACTTC
CDR3 protein: CASTPENSYEQYF
D gene: .
J gene: TRBJ2-7
V gene: TRBV5-1
clone size: many

CDR3 DNA: TGTGCCAGCAGCTTAGCGTTACGCCCGGCACTTAGCACAGATACGCAGTATTTT
CDR3 protein: CASSLALRPALSTDTQYF
D gene: .
J gene: TRBJ2-3
V gene: TRBV7-8
clone size: .

CDR3 DNA: TGTGCCAGCAGCTTAACGAGACTGAGCTCCTACAATGAGCAGTTCTTC
CDR3 protein: CASSLTRLSSYNEQFF
D gene: .
J gene: TRBJ2-1
V gene: TRBV7-3
clone size: many

CDR3 DNA: TGTGCCAGCTCAACAAACACAAACAGGGTTTCCGAGCAGTACTTC
CDR3 protein: CASSTNTNRVSEQYF
D gene: .
J gene: TRBJ2-7
V gene: TRBV6-2/TRBV6-3
clone size: few

CDR3 DNA: TGCAGTGCTTATGCAGAGACCCAGTACTTC
CDR3 protein: CSAYAETQYF
D gene: .
J gene: TRBJ2-5
V gene: TRBV20-1
clone size: .

CDR3 DNA: TGTGCCAGCAGCGTGGGACAGGGAAACATTCAGTACTTC
CDR3 protein: CASSVGQGNIQYF
D gene: TRBD1
J gene: TRBJ2-4
V gene: TRBV11-3
clone size: .

CDR3 DNA: TGCGCCAGTGGAGGAGGAGTAGGGAGCTCCTACAATGAGCAGTTCTTC
CDR3 protein: CASGGGVGSSYNEQFF
D gene: .
J gene: TRBJ2-1
V gene: TRBV5-1
clone size: many

CDR3 DNA: TGCAGCCTAGGAGGGACTAGCGCCTACAATGAGCAGTTCTTC
CDR3 protein: CSLGGTSAYNEQFF
D gene: TRBD2
J gene: TRBJ2-1
V gene: TRBV29-1
clone size: few

CDR3 DNA: TGCAGTGCTAGTGACAGTCGGAACACTGAAGCTTTCTTT
CDR3 protein: CSASDSRNTEAFF
D gene: .
J gene: TRBJ1-1
V gene: TRBV20-1
clone size: many

CDR3 DNA: TGTGCTAGCAGCTTAGGTGCGGGAGCGACCGAGCAGTACTTC
CDR3 protein: CASSLGAGATEQYF
D gene: TRBD2
J gene: TRBJ2-7
V gene: TRBV7-7
clone size: few

CDR3 DNA: TGCAGCGTCGCCCCAGCGGGCGGAGCGAACACCGGGGAGCTGTTTTTT
CDR3 protein: CSVAPAGGANTGELFF
D gene: .
J gene: TRBJ2-2
V gene: TRBV29-1
clone size: .

CDR3 DNA: TGTGCCAGCAGTTTAGCGACGGGTCGGGGGACCGGGGAGCTGTTTTTT
CDR3 protein: CASSLATGRGTGELFF
D gene: .
J gene: TRBJ2-2
V gene: TRBV12-3/TRBV12-4
clone size: few

CDR3 DNA: TGTGCCAGCAGTGACGGGTGGGGAGCTTTCTTT
CDR3 protein: CASSDGWGAFF
D gene: .
J gene: TRBJ1-1
V gene: TRBV6-1
clone size: .

CDR3 DNA: TGTGCCAGCAGTCTCACAGGATCGGGGCAGCCCCAGCATTTT
CDR3 protein: CASSLTGSGQPQHF
D gene: .
J gene: TRBJ1-5
V gene: TRBV12-3/TRBV12-4
clone size: many

CDR3 DNA: TGTGCCAGCAGTCTCGACGAGTACACTGAAGCTTTCTTT
CDR3 protein: CASSLDEYTEAFF
D gene: .
J gene: TRBJ1-1
V gene: TRBV6-4
clone size: many

CDR3 DNA: TGCAGTGCTCAACAGGGTACGAACACTGAAGCTTTCTTT
CDR3 protein: CSAQQGTNTEAFF
D gene: .
J gene: TRBJ1-1
V gene: TRBV20-1
clone size: .

CDR3 DNA: TGCGCCAGCAGATGGAAGTCCAACACCGGGGAGCTGTTTTTT
CDR3 protein: CASRWKSNTGELFF
D gene: .
J gene: TRBJ2-2
V gene: TRBV5-1
clone size: many

CDR3 DNA: TGTGCCAGCAGTTTAGCGACAGGGGGGTTGGAGACCCAGTACTTC
CDR3 protein: CASSLATGGLETQYF
D gene: TRBD1
J gene: TRBJ2-5
V gene: TRBV12-3/TRBV12-4
clone size: many

CDR3 DNA: TGTGCCAGCAGCTTAGCCAACTACAATGAGCAGTTCTTC
CDR3 protein: CASSLANYNEQFF
D gene: .
J gene: TRBJ2-1
V gene: TRBV7-8
clone size: .

CDR3 DNA: TGTGCCTCCGCGGTGAGGGGTGGCAATCAGCCCCAGCATTTT
CDR3 protein: CASAVRGGNQPQHF
D gene: .
J gene: TRBJ1-5
V gene: TRBV12-3/TRBV12-4
clone size: .

CDR3 DNA: TGTGCCAGCTCAGCCGACAGGGAGCAGTTCTTC
CDR3 protein: CASSADREQFF
D gene: .
J gene: TRBJ2-1
V gene: TRBV18
clone size: .

CDR3 DNA: TGTGCCAGCAGTACGTTTAGAGCCACCGGGGAGCTGTTTTTT
CDR3 protein: CASSTFRATGELFF
D gene: .
J gene: TRBJ2-2
V gene: TRBV2
clone size: .

CDR3 DNA: TGTGCCAGCAGCTTAATACTAGCATATGGTGAGCAGTTCTTC
CDR3 protein: CASSLILAYGEQFF
D gene: .
J gene: TRBJ2-1
V gene: TRBV7-3
clone size: many

CDR3 DNA: TGTGCCACCAGTGACCCCCCTAGCTATGAGCAGTTCTTC
CDR3 protein: CATSDPPSYEQFF
D gene: .
J gene: TRBJ2-1
V gene: TRBV24-1
clone size: many

CDR3 DNA: TGCAGTGCCGGAGGGGGCGGACGTAGCAATCAGCCCCAGCATTTT
CDR3 protein: CSAGGGGRSNQPQHF
D gene: TRBD1
J gene: TRBJ1-5
V gene: TRBV20-1
clone size: many

CDR3 DNA: TGTGCCAGCAGTCGGGTTGGGGAGGCCAAAAACATTCAGTACTTC
CDR3 protein: CASSRVGEAKNIQYF
D gene: .
J gene: TRBJ2-4
V gene: TRBV12-3/TRBV12-4
clone size: many

CDR3 DNA: TGTGCCAGCAGCTTAGGGGTCGGGTCCTACAATGAGCAGTTCTTC
CDR3 protein: CASSLGVGSYNEQFF
D gene: .
J gene: TRBJ2-1
V gene: TRBV11-3
clone size: few

CDR3 DNA: TGCGCCAGCAGCGGGGAACCGTCCTCTCAGTTCTTC
CDR3 protein: CASSGEPSSQFF
D gene: .
J gene: TRBJ2-1
V gene: TRBV5-1
clone size: many

CDR3 DNA: TGCGCCAGCAGCCGCTTACCCCGGCAGGGGGCCCACGAGCAGTACTTC
CDR3 protein: CASSRLPRQGAHEQYF
D gene: TRBD1
J gene: TRBJ2-7
V gene: TRBV5-1
clone size: few

CDR3 DNA: TGTGCCAGCAGCTTTCTGAAGGAGGACACTGAAGCTTTCTTT
CDR3 protein: CASSFLKEDTEAFF
D gene: .
J gene: TRBJ1-1
V gene: TRBV7-9
clone size: few

CDR3 DNA: TGCGCCAGCAGCTTGGAAGGCCCACAGGCGGGAAGAGGGACCGGGGAGCTGTTTTTT
CDR3 protein: CASSLEGPQAGRGTGELFF
D gene: .
J gene: TRBJ2-2
V gene: TRBV5-1
clone size: .

CDR3 DNA: TGTGCCATCAGTGCCGGGACAGTGAACACCGGGGAGCTGTTTTTT
CDR3 protein: CAISAGTVNTGELFF
D gene: TRBD1
J gene: TRBJ2-2
V gene: TRBV10-3
clone size: .

CDR3 DNA: TGCGCCAGCAGCCCTCGTGGACAGGCTGTGGAGACCCAGTACTTC
CDR3 protein: CASSPRGQAVETQYF
D gene: TRBD1
J gene: TRBJ2-5
V gene: TRBV5-1
clone size: .

CDR3 DNA: TGCGCCAGCAGATCACAGGCCGACGAGCAGTTCTTC
CDR3 protein: CASRSQADEQFF
D gene: .
J gene: TRBJ2-1
V gene: TRBV5-1
clone size: many

CDR3 DNA: TGCGCCAGCAGGGGCCTCGAGACCCAGTACTTC
CDR3 protein: CASRGLETQYF
D gene: .
J gene: TRBJ2-5
V gene: TRBV5-1
clone size: many

CDR3 DNA: TGTGCCAGCGGAAAACGGGATACGCAGTATTTT
CDR3 protein: CASGKRDTQYF
D gene: .
J gene: TRBJ2-3
V gene: TRBV27
clone size: few

CDR3 DNA: TGTGCCAGCAGTCTCCGGGACGGTTACAATGAGCAGTTCTTC
CDR3 protein: CASSLRDGYNEQFF
D gene: .
J gene: TRBJ2-1
V gene: TRBV27
clone size: .

CDR3 DNA: TGTGCCAGCAGCCCCGACAGGATTAACACCGGGGAGCTGTTTTTT
CDR3 protein: CASSPDRINTGELFF
D gene: .
J gene: TRBJ2-2
V gene: TRBV12-3/TRBV12-4
clone size: many

CDR3 DNA: TGTGCCAGCAGTTTTTTTAGCGGGAAGGATACGCAGTATTTT
CDR3 protein: CASSFFSGKDTQYF
D gene: TRBD2
J gene: TRBJ2-3
V gene: TRBV27
clone size: .

CDR3 DNA: TGCGCCAGCCGCTCCGGGCCCGGTATGAACACTGAAGCTTTCTTT
CDR3 protein: CASRSGPGMNTEAFF
D gene: .
J gene: TRBJ1-1
V gene: TRBV5-1
clone size: many

CDR3 DNA: TGCGCCAGCAGCGTGGGGAGGGAGACCCAGTACTTC
CDR3 protein: CASSVGRETQYF
D gene: .
J gene: TRBJ2-5
V gene: TRBV5-1
clone size: .

CDR3 DNA: TGTGCCTGGAGTTTTCAAACCGTAGAGCAGTTCTTC
CDR3 protein: CAWSFQTVEQFF
D gene: .
J gene: TRBJ2-1
V gene: TRBV30
clone size: few

CDR3 DNA: TGCAGCGTTAGGCCGATAAAAGAGTACAATGAGCAGTTCTTC
CDR3 protein: CSVRPIKEYNEQFF
D gene: .
J gene: TRBJ2-1
V gene: TRBV29-1
clone size: few

CDR3 DNA: TGTGCCAGCAGCGCCCAGTTGGGGATCGGGTCCTACAATGAGCAGTTCTTC
CDR3 protein: CASSAQLGIGSYNEQFF
D gene: .
J gene: TRBJ2-1
V gene: TRBV5-4
clone size: .

CDR3 DNA: TGTGCCAGCAGCATTCCCCGGGGGAATGAGCAGTTCTTC
CDR3 protein: CASSIPRGNEQFF
D gene: .
J gene: TRBJ2-1
V gene: TRBV11-2
clone size: few

CDR3 DNA: TGTGCCAGCAGTTTAATCATAGATGAAGGTGAAAAACTGTTTTTT
CDR3 protein: CASSLIIDEGEKLFF
D gene: .
J gene: TRBJ1-4
V gene: TRBV12-3/TRBV12-4
clone size: many

CDR3 DNA: TGTGCCAGTAGCCATTCCGGGACAGGAAGGGTAGCGGGAGTTACCGGGGAGCTGTTTTTT
CDR3 protein: CASSHSGTGRVAGVTGELFF
D gene: .
J gene: TRBJ2-2
V gene: TRBV19
clone size: many

CDR3 DNA: TGTGCCAGCAGTTCACATATTTCCTACGAGCAGTACTTC
CDR3 protein: CASSSHISYEQYF
D gene: .
J gene: TRBJ2-7
V gene: TRBV12-3/TRBV12-4
clone size: .